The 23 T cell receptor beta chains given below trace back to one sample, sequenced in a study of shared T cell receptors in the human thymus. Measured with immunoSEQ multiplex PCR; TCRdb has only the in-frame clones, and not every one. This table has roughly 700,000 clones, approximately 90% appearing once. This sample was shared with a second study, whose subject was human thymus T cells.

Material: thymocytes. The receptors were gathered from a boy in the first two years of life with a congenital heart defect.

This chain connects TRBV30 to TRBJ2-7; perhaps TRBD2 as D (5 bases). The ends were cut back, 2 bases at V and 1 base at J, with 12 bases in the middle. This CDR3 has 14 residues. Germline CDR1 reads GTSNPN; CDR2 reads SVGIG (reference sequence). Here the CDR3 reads CAWSSRTESYEQYF. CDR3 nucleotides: TGTGCCTGGAGTTCCAGGACTGAATCCTACGAGCAGTACTTC.

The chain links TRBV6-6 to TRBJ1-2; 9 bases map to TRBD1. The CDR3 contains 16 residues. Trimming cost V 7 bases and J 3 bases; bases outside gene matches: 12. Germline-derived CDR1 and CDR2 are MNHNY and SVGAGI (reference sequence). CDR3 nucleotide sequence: TGTGCCAGCACTGTAACCCGGACAGGGGACGACTATGGCTACACCTTC. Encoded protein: CASTVTRTGDDYGYTF.

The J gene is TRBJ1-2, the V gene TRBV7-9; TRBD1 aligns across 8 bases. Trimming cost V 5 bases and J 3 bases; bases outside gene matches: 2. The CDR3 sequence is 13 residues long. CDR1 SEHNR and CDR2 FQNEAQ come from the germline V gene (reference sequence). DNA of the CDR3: TGTGCCAGCAGCCTGGGACAGGACTATGGCTACACCTTC. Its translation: CASSLGQDYGYTF.

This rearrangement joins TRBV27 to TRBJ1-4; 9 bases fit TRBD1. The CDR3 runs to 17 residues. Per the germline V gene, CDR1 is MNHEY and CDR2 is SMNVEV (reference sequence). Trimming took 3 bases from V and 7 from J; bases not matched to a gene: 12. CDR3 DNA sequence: TGTGCCAGCAGTTTCCTCCGAAGGACAGGGGAGGGTGAAAAACTGTTTTTT. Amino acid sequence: CASSFLRRTGEGEKLFF.

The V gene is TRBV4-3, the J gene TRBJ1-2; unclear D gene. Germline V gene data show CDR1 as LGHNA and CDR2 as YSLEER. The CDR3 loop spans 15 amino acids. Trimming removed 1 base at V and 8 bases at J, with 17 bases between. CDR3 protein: CASSQGPQTLGGYTF. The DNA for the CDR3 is TGCGCCAGCAGCCAAGGGCCTCAGACCCTCGGGGGCTACACCTTC.

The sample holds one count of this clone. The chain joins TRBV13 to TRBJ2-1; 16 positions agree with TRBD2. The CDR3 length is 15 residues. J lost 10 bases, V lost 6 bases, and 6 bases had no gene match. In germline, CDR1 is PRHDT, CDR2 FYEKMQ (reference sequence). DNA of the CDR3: TGTGCCAGCAGGAACTCGGGACTAGCGGGAGGGGAGCAGTTCTTC. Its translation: CASRNSGLAGGEQFF.

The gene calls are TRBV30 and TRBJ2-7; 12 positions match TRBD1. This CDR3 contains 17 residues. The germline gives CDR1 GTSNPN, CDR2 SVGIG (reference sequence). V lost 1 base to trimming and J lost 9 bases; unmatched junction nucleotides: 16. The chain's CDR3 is CAWSARRIWDRGLVQYF. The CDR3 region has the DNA TGTGCCTGGAGTGCAAGGAGAATCTGGGACAGGGGGCTTGTGCAGTACTTC.

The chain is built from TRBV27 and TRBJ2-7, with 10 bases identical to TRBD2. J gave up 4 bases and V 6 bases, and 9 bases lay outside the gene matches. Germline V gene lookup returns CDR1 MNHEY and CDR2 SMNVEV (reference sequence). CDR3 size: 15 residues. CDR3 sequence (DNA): TGTGCCAGCAGCCAAGGACTAGCGGAAGGATACGAGCAGTACTTC. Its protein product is CASSQGLAEGYEQYF.

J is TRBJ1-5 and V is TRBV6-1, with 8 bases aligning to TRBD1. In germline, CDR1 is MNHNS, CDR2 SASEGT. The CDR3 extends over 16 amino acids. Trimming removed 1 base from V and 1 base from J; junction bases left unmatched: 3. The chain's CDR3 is CASSEGDRGSNQPQHF. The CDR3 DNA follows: TGTGCCAGCAGTGAAGGAGACAGGGGAAGCAATCAGCCCCAGCATTTT.

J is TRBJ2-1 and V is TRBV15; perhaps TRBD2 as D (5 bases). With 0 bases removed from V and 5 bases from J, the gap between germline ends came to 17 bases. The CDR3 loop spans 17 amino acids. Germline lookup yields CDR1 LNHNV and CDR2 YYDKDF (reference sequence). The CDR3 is CATSREASSKGHNEQFF. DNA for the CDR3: TGTGCCACCAGCAGAGAGGCTAGCTCAAAGGGTCACAATGAGCAGTTCTTC.

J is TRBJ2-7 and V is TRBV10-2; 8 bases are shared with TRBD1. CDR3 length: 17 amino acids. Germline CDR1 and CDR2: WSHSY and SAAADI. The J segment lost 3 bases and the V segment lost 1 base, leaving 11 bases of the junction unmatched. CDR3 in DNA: TGCGCCAGCAGTGAGTTACAGGGGGACCAAGCCGTCTACGAGCAGTACTTC. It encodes CASSELQGDQAVYEQYF.

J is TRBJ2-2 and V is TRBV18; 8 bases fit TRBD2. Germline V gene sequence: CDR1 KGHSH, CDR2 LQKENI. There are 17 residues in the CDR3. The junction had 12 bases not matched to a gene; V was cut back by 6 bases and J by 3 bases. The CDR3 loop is CASSPGGRFKDTGELFF. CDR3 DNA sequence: TGTGCCAGCTCCCCAGGCGGGAGGTTTAAGGACACCGGGGAGCTGTTTTTT.

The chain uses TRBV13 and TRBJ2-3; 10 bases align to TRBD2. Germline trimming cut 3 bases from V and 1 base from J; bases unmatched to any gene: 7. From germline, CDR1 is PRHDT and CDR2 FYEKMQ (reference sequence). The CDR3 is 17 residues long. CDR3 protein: CASSFRLAGAGTDTQYF. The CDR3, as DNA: TGTGCCAGCAGCTTCCGTCTAGCGGGAGCCGGCACAGATACGCAGTATTTT.

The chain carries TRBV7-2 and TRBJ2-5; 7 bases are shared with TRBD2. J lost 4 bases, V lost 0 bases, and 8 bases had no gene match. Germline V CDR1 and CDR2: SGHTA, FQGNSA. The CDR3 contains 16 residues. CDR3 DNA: TGTGCCAGCAGCTTAGCGGAGGGAGGGGTGCGAGAGACCCAGTACTTC. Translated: CASSLAEGGVRETQYF. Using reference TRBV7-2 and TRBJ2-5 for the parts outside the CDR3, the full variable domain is GAGVSQSPSNKVTEKGKDVELRCDPISGHTALYWYRQSLGQGLEFLIYFQGNSAPDKSGLPSDRFSAERTGGSVSTLTIQRTQQEDSAVYLCASSLAEGGVRETQYFGPGTRLLVL.

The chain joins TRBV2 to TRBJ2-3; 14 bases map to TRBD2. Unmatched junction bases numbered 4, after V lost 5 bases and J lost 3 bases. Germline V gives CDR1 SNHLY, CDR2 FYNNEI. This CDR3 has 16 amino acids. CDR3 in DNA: TGTGCCAGCAGTCCGACTAGCGGGAGGGGGACAGATACGCAGTATTTT. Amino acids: CASSPTSGRGTDTQYF. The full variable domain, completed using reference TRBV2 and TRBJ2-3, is EPEVTQTPSHQVTQMGQEVILRCVPISNHLYFYWYRQILGQKVEFLVSFYNNEISEKSEIFDDQFSVERPDGSNFTLKIRSTKLEDSAMYFCASSPTSGRGTDTQYFGPGTRLTVL.

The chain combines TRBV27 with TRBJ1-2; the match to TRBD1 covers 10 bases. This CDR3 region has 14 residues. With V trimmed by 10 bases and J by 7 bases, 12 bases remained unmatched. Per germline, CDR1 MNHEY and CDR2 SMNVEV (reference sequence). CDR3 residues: CATTATGGEIGYTF. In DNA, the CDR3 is TGTGCCACCACCGCGACAGGGGGCGAGATTGGCTACACCTTC.

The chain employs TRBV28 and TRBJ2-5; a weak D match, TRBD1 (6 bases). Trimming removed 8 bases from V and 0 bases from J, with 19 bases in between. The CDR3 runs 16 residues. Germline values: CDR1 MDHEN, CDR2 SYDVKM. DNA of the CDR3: TGTGCCAGCTATCCTACCACAGGGATCAACCAAGAGACCCAGTACTTC. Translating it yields CASYPTTGINQETQYF. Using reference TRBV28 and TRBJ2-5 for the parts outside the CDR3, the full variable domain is DVKVTQSSRYLVKRTGEKVFLECVQDMDHENMFWYRQDPGLGLRLIYFSYDVKMKEKGDIPEGYSVSREKKERFSLILESASTNQTSMYLCASYPTTGINQETQYFGPGTRLLVL.

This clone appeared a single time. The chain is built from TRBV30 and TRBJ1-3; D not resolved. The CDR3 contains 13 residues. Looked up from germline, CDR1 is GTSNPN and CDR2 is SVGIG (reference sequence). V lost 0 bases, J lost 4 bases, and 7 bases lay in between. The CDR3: CAWSVLPGNTIYF. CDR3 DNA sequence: TGTGCCTGGAGTGTCCTACCCGGAAACACCATATATTTT.

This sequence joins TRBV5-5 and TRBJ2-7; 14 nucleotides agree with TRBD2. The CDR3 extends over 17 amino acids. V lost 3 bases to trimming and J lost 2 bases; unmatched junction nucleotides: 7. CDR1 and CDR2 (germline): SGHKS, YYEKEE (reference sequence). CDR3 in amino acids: CASSSGLAGVLAYEQYF. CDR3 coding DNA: TGTGCCAGCAGCTCGGGACTAGCGGGAGTCTTGGCCTACGAGCAGTACTTC.

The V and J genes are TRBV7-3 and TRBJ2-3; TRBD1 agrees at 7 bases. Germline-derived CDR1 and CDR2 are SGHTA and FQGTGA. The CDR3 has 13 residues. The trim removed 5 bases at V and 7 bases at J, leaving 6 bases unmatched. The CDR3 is CASSTRQGHTQYF. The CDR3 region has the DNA TGTGCCAGCAGCACCAGACAGGGTCATACGCAGTATTTT.

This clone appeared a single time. Here the CDR3 DNA reads TGTGCCAGCAGCCAGACAGGACAGCCTAATCAGCCCCAGCATTTT. It translates to CASSQTGQPNQPQHF. This chain joins TRBV11-3 and TRBJ1-5, with D possibly matching TRBD1 (6 bases). Trimming left V 5 bases short and J 4 bases short, with 15 bases between. Per germline, CDR1 SGHNT and CDR2 YENEEA. The CDR3 covers 15 residues. Full variable domain (remainder filled in from reference TRBV11-3 and TRBJ1-5): EAGVVQSPRYKIIEKKQPVAFWCNPISGHNTLYWYLQNLGQGPELLIRYENEEAVDDSQLPKDRFSAERLKGVDSTLKIQPAELGDSAVYLCASSQTGQPNQPQHFGDGTRLSIL.

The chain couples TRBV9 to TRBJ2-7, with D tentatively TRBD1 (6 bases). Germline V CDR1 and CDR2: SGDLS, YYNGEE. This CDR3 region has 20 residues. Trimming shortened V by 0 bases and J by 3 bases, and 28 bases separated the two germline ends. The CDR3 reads CASSVAYGGLTGPSHYEQYF. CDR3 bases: TGTGCCAGCAGCGTAGCGTACGGAGGCCTTACAGGGCCTTCTCACTACGAGCAGTACTTC.

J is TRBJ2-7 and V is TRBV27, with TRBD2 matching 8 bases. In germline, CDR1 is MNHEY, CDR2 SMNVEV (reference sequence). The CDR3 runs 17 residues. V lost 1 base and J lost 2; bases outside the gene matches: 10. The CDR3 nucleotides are TGTGCCAGCAGTTTATGGGGTAAGGGCGGGGGGCCCTACGAGCAGTACTTC. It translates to CASSLWGKGGGPYEQYF.